This T cell receptor beta chain was captured in a study of T cell responses to AZD1222 COVID-19 vaccine. Clones were sequenced by immunoSEQ multiplex PCR, and TCRdb holds only the in-frame ones, with some missing. The sample contains under 130,000 clones, roughly 90% of which appear only once. Study-wide results and caveats: Baseline testing showed seropositivity in only six AZD1222 recipients. Donors in the cohort were predominantly white British and more often female, and clonal diversity was possibly underestimated.

In the case of this clone: Antigen specificity is unknown.

Trimming took off 7 bases at V and 2 bases at J, with 9 bases between the two ends. The CDR3 loop spans 12 amino acids. In germline, CDR1 is MNHEY, CDR2 SMNVEV (reference sequence). The specimen was peripheral blood, collected on day 0 of AZD1222 vaccination. The chain carries TRBV27 and TRBJ2-7; D possibly uses TRBD1 or TRBD2 (6 bases each). The clonotype originates from an adult in good health. CDR3 protein: CASIGGTYEQYF. In DNA form, the CDR3 reads TGTGCCAGCATAGGGGGGACCTACGAGCAGTACTTC.